These 5 T cell receptor beta chains came from one sample sequenced in a study of cytomegalovirus exposure and HLA in healthy donors. The assay was immunoSEQ multiplex PCR, and TCRdb's table has in-frame clones only and misses some. The data contain roughly 120,000 clones, around 94% of them seen just once; the ten biggest clones take up around 1.3%. Input material: PBMCs. Every receptor here comes from a woman under 30 in good health and CMV-seronegative.

The gene calls are TRBV6-1 and TRBJ2-1, with TRBD1 matching over 9 bases. With 8 bases clipped from V and 6 bases from J, the junction kept 8 bases outside the gene matches. Germline-derived CDR1 and CDR2 are MNHNS and SASEGT. This CDR3 spans 14 amino acids. The CDR3 protein is CASVGTGFFNEQFF. The DNA of the CDR3 is TGTGCCAGCGTAGGGACAGGGTTTTTCAATGAGCAGTTCTTC.

V gene TRBV5-1 combines with J gene TRBJ2-3; TRBD2 matches 7 bases. The ends lost 4 bases at V and 2 bases at J; junction bases unmatched: 10. Germline CDR1 and CDR2: SGHRS and YFSETQ. This CDR3 is 16 amino acids long. CDR3 in DNA: TGCGCCAGCAGCCGGGAGGTGGCGGGGTACACAGATACGCAGTATTTT. This gives the protein CASSREVAGYTDTQYF.

The chain employs TRBV19 and TRBJ2-5, with 9 bases identical to TRBD2. Germline V gives CDR1 LNHDA, CDR2 SQIVND (reference sequence). CDR3 length equals 15 residues. Germline trimming cut 6 bases from V and 5 bases from J; bases unmatched to any gene: 10. The CDR3 nucleotides are TGTGCCAGTAGCCCTTTAGCGGGGGAAGGGGAGACCCAGTACTTC. Translation gives CASSPLAGEGETQYF. The variable domain in full, completed from reference TRBV19 and TRBJ2-5, reads DGGITQSPKYLFRKEGQNVTLSCEQNLNHDAMYWYRQDPGQGLRLIYYSQIVNDFQKGDIAEGYSVSREKKESFPLTVTSAQKNPTAFYLCASSPLAGEGETQYFGPGTRLLVL.

In nucleotides, the CDR3 is TGCGCCAGCAGCTTGGCCCAGGGAACCCCTACAGATACGCAGTATTTT. Translated: CASSLAQGTPTDTQYF. The gene calls are TRBV5-1 and TRBJ2-3, with TRBD1 as a possible D gene (5 bases). The CDR3 extends over 16 amino acids. V lost 0 bases and J 3 bases, leaving 14 bases between the germline ends. CDR1 and CDR2 (germline): SGHRS, YFSETQ.

The sample holds one count of this clone. J is TRBJ2-7 and V is TRBV6-1; a possible D gene is TRBD1 (6 bases). CDR1 is MNHNS and CDR2 is SASEGT in the germline V gene. CDR3 length: 14 residues. V lost 10 bases and J 3 bases, leaving 19 bases between the germline ends. CDR3 DNA: TGTGCCACCCGAAACGGACAGAACATCTACGAGCAGTACTTC. Translated, it gives CATRNGQNIYEQYF.